This TCR beta chain was recorded in a study of post-analysis software for immune sequencing data. Points from the study as a whole: With TRBV5-6, TRBV5-1 and TRBV20-1 included, five TRBV segments were more frequent in patients than in controls. In multiple sclerosis, normalized Chao1 diversity was significantly below that of controls. Clustering by F measure revealed strong co-clustering among samples prepared together in one batch.

In its sample, this clonotype was seen a few times. Antigen: not known. Unique molecular identifiers were built into the TCR beta cDNA libraries. TCRdb re-called the PCR reads through MiXCR, storing one row per CDR3 protein. The sample carries about half a million distinct CDR3 sequences, around 34% recorded once. The CDR3 length is 15 residues. The germline V gene has CDR1 MGHRA and CDR2 YSYEKL. With 1 base removed from V and 1 base from J, the gap between germline ends came to 11 bases. The sequence was collected from a girl aged 2-17 years with multiple sclerosis. The sequenced sample was blood. The V and J genes are TRBV4-1 and TRBJ2-7; no firm D call. The CDR3 DNA follows: TGCGCCAGCAGCCAAGTGGTCCCCTCATCCTACGAGCAGTACTTC. Translating it yields CASSQVVPSSYEQYF.